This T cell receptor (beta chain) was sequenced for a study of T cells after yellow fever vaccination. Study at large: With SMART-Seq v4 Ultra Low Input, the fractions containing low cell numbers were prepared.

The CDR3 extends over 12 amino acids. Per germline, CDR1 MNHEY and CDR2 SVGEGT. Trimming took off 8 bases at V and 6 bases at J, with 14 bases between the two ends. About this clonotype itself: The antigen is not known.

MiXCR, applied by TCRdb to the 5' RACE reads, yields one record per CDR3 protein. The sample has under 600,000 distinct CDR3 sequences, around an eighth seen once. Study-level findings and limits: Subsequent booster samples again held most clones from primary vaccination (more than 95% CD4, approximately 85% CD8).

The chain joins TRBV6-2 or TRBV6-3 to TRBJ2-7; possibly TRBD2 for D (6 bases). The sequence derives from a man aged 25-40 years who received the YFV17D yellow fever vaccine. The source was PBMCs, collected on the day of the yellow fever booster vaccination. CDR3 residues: CASAGRRPEQYF. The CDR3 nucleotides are TGTGCCAGCGCGGGGCGGCGGCCCGAGCAGTACTTC.